The 21 T cell receptor beta chains below were found in one sample sequenced in a study of OX40 agonist ivuxolimab in advanced cancers. Sequencing used immunoSEQ multiplex PCR; TCRdb keeps in-frame clones, though not all of them. This sample has about 31,000 clones, with about 85% found just once. The source material was CD4+ or CD8+ T cells sorted from blood, sampled in a trial of the OX40 agonist ivuxolimab. The receptor source for this set is an adult with an advanced solid tumor such as melanoma, head and neck, liver or kidney cancer.

V gene TRBV10-1 combines with J gene TRBJ2-1, with 7 bases identical to TRBD1. CDR1 WNHNN and CDR2 SYGVQD come from the germline V gene (reference sequence). The CDR3 is made up of 14 amino acids. Trimming removed 8 bases from V and 0 bases from J; junction bases left unmatched: 4. CDR3 in amino acids: CASDRDSSYNEQFF. CDR3 in DNA: TGCGCCAGCGACCGGGACAGCTCCTACAATGAGCAGTTCTTC.

The rearrangement uses TRBV7-2 and TRBJ2-7; no definite D call. Germline V gene sequence: CDR1 SGHTA, CDR2 FQGNSA. The CDR3 covers 13 residues. V shed 2 bases and J shed 5 bases, with 10 bases lying between them. The CDR3 coding sequence is TGTGCCAGCAGCTTATTCTTAGATAACGAGCAGTACTTC. Encoded protein: CASSLFLDNEQYF.

This chain links TRBV27 with TRBJ2-7; 10 bases fit TRBD2. The CDR3 covers 18 residues. CDR1 is MNHEY, CDR2 SMNVEV, per germline (reference sequence). V lost 4 bases and J lost 3; bases outside the gene matches: 15. The CDR3 protein is CASSYEGLAGEVGYEQYF. CDR3 in DNA: TGTGCCAGCAGTTATGAAGGGCTAGCGGGAGAGGTGGGCTACGAGCAGTACTTC.

The genes are TRBV19 and TRBJ2-6, with D possibly being TRBD1 or TRBD2 (5 bases each). Germline V gene lookup returns CDR1 LNHDA and CDR2 SQIVND (reference sequence). There are 16 residues in the CDR3. V lost 3 bases to trimming and J lost 2 bases, with 11 bases between them. The CDR3 DNA reads as TGTGCCAGTAGTATCGGAGAGGGGACTGGGGCCAACGTCCTGACTTTC. Translating gives CASSIGEGTGANVLTF. Drawing the rest from reference TRBV19 and TRBJ2-6, the complete variable domain is DGGITQSPKYLFRKEGQNVTLSCEQNLNHDAMYWYRQDPGQGLRLIYYSQIVNDFQKGDIAEGYSVSREKKESFPLTVTSAQKNPTAFYLCASSIGEGTGANVLTFGAGSRLTVL.

The count of this clone is one. V usage is TRBV9 and J usage is TRBJ2-1; TRBD2 aligns across 7 bases. This CDR3 has 14 residues. V lost 6 bases, J lost 2 bases, and 5 bases stayed unmatched. CDR1 and CDR2 (germline): SGDLS, YYNGEE. The CDR3 sequence is CASNPGRTYNEQFF. The CDR3 coding sequence is TGTGCCAGCAACCCCGGGAGGACCTACAATGAGCAGTTCTTC.

The chain carries TRBV4-2 and TRBJ2-1; TRBD2 is a possible D gene (7 bases). With 0 bases removed from V and 6 bases from J, the gap between germline ends came to 12 bases. CDR1 is LGHNA and CDR2 is YNFKEQ in the germline V gene. The CDR3 spans 15 residues. CDR3 nucleotide sequence: TGTGCCAGCAGCCAAGATCGGGGGGCCCCCAATGAGCAGTTCTTC. Its protein is CASSQDRGAPNEQFF.

The J gene is TRBJ2-5, the V gene TRBV11-2; weak D call: TRBD2 (5 bases). The CDR3 loop spans 17 amino acids. Germline loops: CDR1 SGHAT, CDR2 FQNNGV. Trimming shortened V by 1 base and J by 2 bases, and 17 bases separated the two germline ends. The CDR3 protein is CASSLVVPSRSQETQYF. For the CDR3, the DNA is TGTGCCAGCAGCTTAGTTGTGCCTAGCAGATCACAAGAGACCCAGTACTTC.

This chain connects TRBV12-5 to TRBJ2-2, with 8 bases lining up with TRBD2. The CDR3 extends over 16 amino acids. Germline CDR1 reads LGHNT; CDR2 reads FRNRAP. The ends lost 0 bases at V and 6 bases at J; junction bases unmatched: 6. The CDR3 nucleotides are TGTGCTAGTGGTTTGGTAGTAGCGGGAAAGGCCGGGGAGCTGTTTTTT. Protein: CASGLVVAGKAGELFF.

The count of this clone is one. CDR3 residues: CASSRAGRSNQPQHF. CDR3 in DNA: TGTGCCAGTAGTCGCGCAGGACGAAGCAATCAGCCCCAGCATTTT. The J gene is TRBJ1-5, the V gene TRBV19; D gene unclear. V was shortened by 5 bases and J by 1 base, with 12 bases between the two germline ends. Germline CDR1 is LNHDA and CDR2 is SQIVND (reference sequence). The CDR3 covers 15 residues.

The gene calls are TRBV4-2 and TRBJ2-1; 8 positions agree with TRBD2. The CDR3 loop spans 18 amino acids. Germline assignment: CDR1 LGHNA and CDR2 YNFKEQ. V lost 0 bases, J lost 5 bases, and 12 bases stayed unmatched. The CDR3 coding sequence is TGTGCCAGCAGCCAAGAATCGGGGCTAGCGGGCCCACACAATGAGCAGTTCTTC. Translated, it gives CASSQESGLAGPHNEQFF.

This chain links TRBV5-5 with TRBJ1-1; TRBD1 might be the D (5 bases). This CDR3 is 14 amino acids long. Germline V gene data show CDR1 as SGHKS and CDR2 as YYEKEE (reference sequence). The ends were cut back, 4 bases at V and 3 bases at J, with 13 bases in the middle. In nucleotides, the CDR3 is TGTGCCAGCAGCCTCAGGGTTGTGGACACTGAAGCTTTCTTT. It codes for CASSLRVVDTEAFF.

The rearrangement joins TRBV7-8 to TRBJ2-1; the D is unclear. V shed 1 base and J shed 6 bases, with 10 bases lying between them. The germline gives CDR1 SGHVS, CDR2 FQNEAQ. The CDR3 is 14 amino acids. The CDR3 coding sequence is TGTGCCAGCAGCTTAGACCAAGCAGGCAATGAGCAGTTCTTC. This gives the protein CASSLDQAGNEQFF.

V gene TRBV15 combines with J gene TRBJ1-6; no reliable D call. Trimming cost V 0 bases and J 0 bases, with 6 bases left between them. The CDR3 loop spans 16 amino acids. Germline CDR1 reads LNHNV; CDR2 reads YYDKDF (reference sequence). Written as DNA, the CDR3 is TGTGCCACCAGCAGAGAGGGCAGCTCCTATAATTCACCCCTCCACTTT. It codes for CATSREGSSYNSPLHF.

The chain is built from TRBV6-4 and TRBJ1-1; 10 positions match TRBD1. This CDR3 has 13 residues. The ends lost 8 bases at V and 5 bases at J; junction bases unmatched: 5. Germline CDR1 MRHNA, CDR2 SNTAGT. The CDR3 region is CASGMDRGTEAFF. The CDR3 DNA sequence: TGTGCCAGCGGAATGGACAGGGGGACTGAAGCTTTCTTT.

This rearrangement joins TRBV6-4 to TRBJ2-3; no reliable D call. The germline V gene has CDR1 MRHNA and CDR2 SNTAGT. The CDR3 has 13 amino acids. Trimming removed 0 bases at V and 7 bases at J, with 8 bases between. The CDR3: CASSDSAANTQYF. The CDR3 bases are TGTGCCAGCAGTGACTCTGCGGCGAATACGCAGTATTTT.

The CDR3 sequence is CASSYGGTSTDTQYF. The CDR3 nucleotides read TGTGCCAGCAGCTATGGCGGGACATCCACAGATACGCAGTATTTT. The genes are TRBV7-3 and TRBJ2-3, with D perhaps matching TRBD1 or TRBD2 (6 bases each). Germline V CDR1 and CDR2: SGHTA, FQGTGA. The CDR3 has 15 amino acids. V lost 4 bases, J lost 2 bases, and 13 bases lay in between.

The CDR3 sequence is CASSFDTEAFF. CDR3 sequence (DNA): TGTGCCAGCAGTTTCGACACTGAAGCTTTCTTT. The rearrangement joins TRBV28 to TRBJ1-1; D ambiguous. V shed 3 bases and J shed 3 bases, with 2 bases lying between them. The germline V gene has CDR1 MDHEN and CDR2 SYDVKM. The CDR3 consists of 11 residues.

The rearrangement links TRBV4-1 to TRBJ2-7, with D perhaps matching TRBD1 (6 bases). Germline CDR1 reads MGHRA; CDR2 reads YSYEKL. The CDR3 loop spans 16 amino acids. Trimming took off 1 base at V and 0 bases at J, with 13 bases between the two ends. The CDR3 sequence: CASSQVGTLSSYEQYF. CDR3 sequence (DNA): TGCGCCAGCAGCCAAGTCGGGACATTGAGCTCCTACGAGCAGTACTTC.

The chain links TRBV7-9 to TRBJ2-7, with TRBD2 matching over 7 bases. Germline-derived CDR1 and CDR2 are SEHNR and FQNEAQ (reference sequence). J gave up 2 bases and V 5 bases, and 12 bases lay outside the gene matches. This CDR3 has 16 residues. Here the CDR3 DNA reads TGTGCCAGCAGCAACGGGGCGGGGAGGGCCACCTACGAGCAGTACTTC. Its protein is CASSNGAGRATYEQYF.

The rearrangement links TRBV30 to TRBJ1-1, with 11 nucleotides matching TRBD1. V trimming: 0 bases; J trimming: 3 bases; junction bases outside the gene matches: 0. Per germline, CDR1 GTSNPN and CDR2 SVGIG (reference sequence). The CDR3 totals 14 residues. CDR3 region: CAWSVGQGDTEAFF. The CDR3 DNA reads as TGTGCCTGGAGTGTGGGACAGGGGGACACTGAAGCTTTCTTT.

The J gene is TRBJ2-1, the V gene TRBV6-4; 9 positions agree with TRBD1. The CDR3 covers 16 residues. CDR1 and CDR2 (germline): MRHNA, SNTAGT. V lost 6 bases, J lost 11 bases, and 17 bases stayed unmatched. In DNA, the CDR3 is TGTGCCAGCAGCGACGACGCAGGACAGGGGTATGGGCAGCAGTTCTTC. Encoded protein: CASSDDAGQGYGQQFF.